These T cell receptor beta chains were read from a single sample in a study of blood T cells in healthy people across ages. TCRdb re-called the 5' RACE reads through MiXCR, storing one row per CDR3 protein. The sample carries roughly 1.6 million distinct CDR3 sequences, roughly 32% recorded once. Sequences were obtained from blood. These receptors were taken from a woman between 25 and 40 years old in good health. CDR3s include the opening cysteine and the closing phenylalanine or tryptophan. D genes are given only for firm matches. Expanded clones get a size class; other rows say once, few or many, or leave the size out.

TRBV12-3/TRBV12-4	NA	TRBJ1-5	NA	CATALGGSNQPQHF	TGTGCGACCGCCCTGGGGGGTAGCAATCAGCCCCAGCATTTT
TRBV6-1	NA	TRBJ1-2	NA	CASSEWQGTIGYTF	TGTGCCAGCAGTGAATGGCAAGGGACTATAGGCTACACCTTC
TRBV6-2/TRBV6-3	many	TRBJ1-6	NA	CATQSVGSPLHF	TGTGCCACCCAAAGTGTGGGATCACCCCTCCACTTT
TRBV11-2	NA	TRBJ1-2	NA	CASSYFRDPRAGGYTF	TGTGCCAGCAGCTATTTCCGGGACCCAAGAGCGGGTGGCTACACCTTC
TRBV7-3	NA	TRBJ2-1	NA	CASSPGGDNEQFF	TGTGCCAGCAGCCCCGGAGGAGACAATGAGCAGTTCTTC
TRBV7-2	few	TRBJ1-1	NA	CASSLAFPNTEAFF	TGTGCCAGCAGCTTAGCGTTTCCGAACACTGAAGCTTTCTTT
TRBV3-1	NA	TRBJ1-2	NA	CASSQDRKGYGYTF	TGTGCCAGCAGCCAAGATCGAAAGGGCTATGGCTACACCTTC
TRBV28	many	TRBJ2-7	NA	CASSTFRRYEQYF	TGTGCCAGCAGTACCTTCAGGCGTTACGAGCAGTACTTC
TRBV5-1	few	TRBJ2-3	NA	CASSLDRGGGTDTQYF	TGCGCCAGCAGCTTGGACAGGGGGGGTGGCACAGATACGCAGTATTTT
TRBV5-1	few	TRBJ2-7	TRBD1	CASSPEGQGGREQYF	TGCGCCAGCAGCCCAGAGGGACAGGGGGGTCGCGAGCAGTACTTC
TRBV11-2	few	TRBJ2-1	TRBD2	CTSSLVGTSGRASINEQFF	TGTACCAGCAGCTTAGTGGGGACTAGCGGGAGGGCCAGTATTAATGAGCAGTTCTTC
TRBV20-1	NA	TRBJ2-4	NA	CSASHLAKNIQYF	TGCAGTGCTAGTCATCTAGCCAAAAACATTCAGTACTTC
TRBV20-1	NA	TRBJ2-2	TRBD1	CSAPYRTGSTGELFF	TGCAGTGCTCCCTACAGGACAGGGAGCACCGGGGAGCTGTTTTTT
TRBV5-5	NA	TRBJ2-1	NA	CASSLGVDGGQFF	TGTGCCAGCAGCTTGGGGGTCGACGGAGGGCAGTTCTTC